One and the same sample provided the 19 T cell receptor beta chains below, sequenced in a study of T cell repertoires in cytomegalovirus infection. TCRdb itself ran the reads through MiXCR, one entry per CDR3 protein. The sample records about 97,000 distinct CDR3 sequences, 16% being singletons. The sequencing input was PBMCs. The receptor set was obtained from a human donor in good health (CMV status not recorded). Some clones in this sample may be carry-over from other donors' samples.

The V call is TRBV7-2, the J call TRBJ2-5; 7 bases are shared with TRBD2. Germline V gene data show CDR1 as SGHTA and CDR2 as FQGNSA. V was pared by 1 base and J by 5 bases, with 7 bases of the junction left unmatched. This CDR3 contains 15 residues. The CDR3 sequence is CASSLGGSRGETQYF. The DNA of the CDR3 is TGTGCCAGCAGCTTAGGGGGATCGCGGGGGGAGACCCAGTACTTC.

This sequence joins TRBV7-3 and TRBJ2-2; 13 bases map to TRBD2. Per germline, CDR1 SGHTA and CDR2 FQGTGA. The V segment lost 8 bases and the J segment 5 bases; nucleotides outside the gene matches: 11. This CDR3 is 17 amino acids long. The CDR3: CASGRGLAGATTGELFF. The CDR3 DNA reads as TGTGCCAGCGGTAGAGGACTAGCGGGGGCCACGACCGGGGAGCTGTTTTTT.

This clonotype was observed a handful of times. This sequence joins TRBV11-2 and TRBJ1-6; D gene ambiguous. The CDR3 is 13 amino acids. CDR1 and CDR2 from the germline V gene are SGHAT and FQNNGV. V was cut by 2 bases and J by 8 bases, with 7 bases left in between. The CDR3 region is CASSLNRDSPLHF. CDR3 coding DNA: TGTGCCAGCAGCTTAAATCGGGATTCACCCCTCCACTTT.

This clonotype was recorded at least ten times. V gene TRBV10-3 combines with J gene TRBJ2-1; D gene unclear. Trimming shortened V by 2 bases and J by 8 bases, and 7 bases separated the two germline ends. Per the germline V gene, CDR1 is ENHRY and CDR2 is SYGVKD. The CDR3 contains 12 residues. DNA of the CDR3: TGTGCCATCAGTGAGAGGAAGGATGAGCAGTTCTTC. Encoded protein: CAISERKDEQFF.

The chain recombines TRBV19 with TRBJ2-7, with D perhaps matching TRBD1 (5 bases). V was pared by 4 bases and J by 5 bases, with 18 bases between. Germline V CDR1 and CDR2: LNHDA, SQIVND (reference sequence). The CDR3 has 15 amino acids. The CDR3 bases are TGTGCCAGTAGTACCGGAAGGACACGGTTGGACGAGCAGTACTTC. Translation gives CASSTGRTRLDEQYF.

Ten or more counts support this clonotype. This chain joins TRBV7-2 and TRBJ1-2; D is ambiguous. The CDR3 runs 12 residues. The V end lost 5 bases, the J end lost 7 bases, and 11 bases lay between the germline ends. The germline CDR1 and CDR2 sequences are SGHTA and FQGNSA. The CDR3 DNA sequence: TGTGCCAGCAGCCCAGTCGGGGTTGGCTACACCTTC. Translating it yields CASSPVGVGYTF.

The gene calls are TRBV5-4 and TRBJ2-1; TRBD1 might be the D (5 bases). The V and J ends lost 5 bases and 3 bases respectively, with 15 bases between them. The germline gives CDR1 SGHNT, CDR2 YYREEE (reference sequence). The CDR3 sequence is 15 residues long. The DNA of the CDR3 is TGTGCCAGCAGTACGCACCGACAGTACTACAATGAGCAGTTCTTC. It is translated as CASSTHRQYYNEQFF.

In its sample, this clonotype was seen many times. This chain connects TRBV7-2 to TRBJ2-1; weak D call: TRBD2 (6 bases). The V gene's germline CDR1 is SGHTA and CDR2 FQGNSA. The V and J ends lost 2 bases and 4 bases respectively, with 6 bases between them. This CDR3 spans 13 amino acids. The CDR3 loop reads CASSLRGYNEQFF. The CDR3 nucleotides are TGTGCCAGCAGCTTACGGGGGTACAATGAGCAGTTCTTC.

This rearrangement joins TRBV7-2 to TRBJ2-7; TRBD2 agrees at 12 bases. The V gene's germline CDR1 is SGHTA and CDR2 FQGNSA. The CDR3 sequence is 14 residues long. With 5 bases clipped from V and 7 bases from J, the junction kept 6 bases outside the gene matches. The chain's CDR3 is CASSPTGTSGEQYF. CDR3 coding DNA: TGTGCCAGCAGCCCGACCGGGACTAGCGGGGAGCAGTACTTC.

The chain carries TRBV5-1 and TRBJ1-1; possibly TRBD1 for D (6 bases). The germline V gene has CDR1 SGHRS and CDR2 YFSETQ. Between the trimmed V and J ends, which lost 4 bases and 6 bases, there was a span of 10 bases. The CDR3 spans 12 residues. This chain's CDR3 is CASSRGQSEAFF. The CDR3 DNA is TGCGCCAGCAGCCGTGGACAGTCTGAAGCTTTCTTT.

V gene TRBV5-4 combines with J gene TRBJ2-5; D possibly uses TRBD1 or TRBD2 (5 bases each). CDR1 and CDR2 from the germline V gene are SGHNT and YYREEE (reference sequence). The CDR3 runs to 18 residues. V shed 0 bases and J shed 5 bases, with 23 bases lying between them. The CDR3 reads CASSLGGSVWGKSETQYF. The CDR3 DNA sequence: TGTGCCAGCAGCTTGGGGGGGAGCGTTTGGGGCAAGTCGGAGACCCAGTACTTC.

This clonotype has at least ten counts. The chain carries TRBV7-2 and TRBJ2-5, with D unresolved. The CDR3 length is 14 residues. V lost 5 bases and J lost 6, with 16 bases in between. CDR1 is SGHTA and CDR2 is FQGNSA in the germline V gene. DNA for the CDR3: TGTGCCAGCAGCGTAATATGGAAACAACAGACCCAGTACTTC. Protein: CASSVIWKQQTQYF.

The chain couples TRBV15 to TRBJ1-2, with 8 positions matching TRBD1. The J segment lost 2 bases and the V segment lost 2 bases, leaving 4 bases of the junction unmatched. The CDR3 loop spans 15 amino acids. CDR1 is LNHNV, CDR2 YYDKDF, per germline (reference sequence). The CDR3 spells CATSRPRQGNYGYTF. CDR3 bases: TGTGCCACCAGCAGACCTAGACAGGGGAACTATGGCTACACCTTC.

This chain joins TRBV5-1 and TRBJ1-6; D not certain. The CDR3 runs to 14 residues. Germline V gives CDR1 SGHRS, CDR2 YFSETQ. V dropped 0 bases and J dropped 9 bases, with 10 bases sitting between them. CDR3 in amino acids: CASSLEEHFSPLHF. The CDR3 DNA is TGCGCCAGCAGCTTGGAAGAACATTTTTCACCCCTCCACTTT.

In this sample, this clonotype turned up many times. The rearrangement links TRBV7-2 to TRBJ2-4; 7 nucleotides align to TRBD1. The CDR3 runs to 14 residues. Germline loops: CDR1 SGHTA, CDR2 FQGNSA. With V trimmed by 5 bases and J by 4 bases, 5 bases remained unmatched. CDR3 sequence: CASSARQGKNIQYF. The CDR3 DNA reads TGTGCCAGCAGCGCGCGACAGGGTAAAAACATTCAGTACTTC.

The V gene is TRBV5-4, the J gene TRBJ2-1; D is unresolved. The germline V gene has CDR1 SGHNT and CDR2 YYREEE (reference sequence). There are 16 residues in the CDR3. V was cut by 2 bases and J by 7 bases, with 19 bases left in between. CDR3 sequence reads: CASSFPSLGRPNEQFF. The CDR3 DNA follows: TGTGCCAGCAGCTTCCCGTCCCTTGGGCGGCCAAATGAGCAGTTCTTC.

The chain joins TRBV7-9 to TRBJ2-6; tentatively, D is TRBD1 (6 bases). Germline CDR1 and CDR2: SEHNR and FQNEAQ (reference sequence). V shed 5 bases and J shed 1 base, with 12 bases lying between them. The CDR3 runs 16 residues. This CDR3 reads CASSKTGRSGANVLTF. The DNA for the CDR3 is TGTGCCAGCAGCAAAACAGGGCGGTCTGGGGCCAACGTCCTGACTTTC.

The genes are TRBV6-2 or TRBV6-3 and TRBJ2-2; no definite D call. Germline CDR1 and CDR2: MNHEY and SVGEGT. V gave up 0 bases and J gave up 4 bases, with 9 bases separating them. The CDR3 consists of 15 residues. The CDR3 reads CASSYSSRITGELFF. The CDR3 nucleotides read TGTGCCAGCAGTTACTCGTCTAGGATCACCGGGGAGCTGTTTTTT.

This clonotype was recorded at least ten times. The rearrangement joins TRBV7-2 to TRBJ2-7; the D gene is possibly TRBD1 (5 bases). With 1 base removed from V and 2 bases from J, the gap between germline ends came to 12 bases. From germline, CDR1 is SGHTA and CDR2 FQGNSA. The CDR3 runs 15 residues. The CDR3 here is CASSLGAGFTYEQYF. DNA of the CDR3: TGTGCCAGCAGCTTAGGAGCAGGGTTTACCTACGAGCAGTACTTC.